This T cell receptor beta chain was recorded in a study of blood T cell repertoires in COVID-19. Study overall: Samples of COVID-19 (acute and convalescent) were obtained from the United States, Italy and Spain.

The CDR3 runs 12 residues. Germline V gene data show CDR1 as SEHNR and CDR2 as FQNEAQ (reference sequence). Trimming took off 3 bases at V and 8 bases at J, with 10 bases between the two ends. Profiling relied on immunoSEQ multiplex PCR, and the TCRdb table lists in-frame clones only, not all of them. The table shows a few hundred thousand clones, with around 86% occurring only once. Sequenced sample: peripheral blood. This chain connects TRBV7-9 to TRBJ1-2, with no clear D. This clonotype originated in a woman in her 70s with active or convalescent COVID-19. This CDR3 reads CASSFPEGGYTF. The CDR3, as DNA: TGTGCCAGCAGCTTCCCGGAGGGAGGCTACACCTTC.